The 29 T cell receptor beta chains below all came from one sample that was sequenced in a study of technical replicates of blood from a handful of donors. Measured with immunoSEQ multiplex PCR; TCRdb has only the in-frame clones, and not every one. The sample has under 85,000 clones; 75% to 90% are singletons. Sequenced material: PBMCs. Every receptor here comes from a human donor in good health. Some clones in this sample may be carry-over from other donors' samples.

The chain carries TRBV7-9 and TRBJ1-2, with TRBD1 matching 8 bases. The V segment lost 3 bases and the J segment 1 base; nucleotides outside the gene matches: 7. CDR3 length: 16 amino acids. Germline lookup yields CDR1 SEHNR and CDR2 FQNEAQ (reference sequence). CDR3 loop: CASSLFGTGDNYGYTF. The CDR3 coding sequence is TGTGCCAGCAGCTTGTTCGGGACAGGCGATAACTATGGCTACACCTTC. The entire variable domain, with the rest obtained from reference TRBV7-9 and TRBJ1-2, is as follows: DTGVSQNPRHKITKRGQNVTFRCDPISEHNRLYWYRQTLGQGPEFLTYFQNEAQLEKSRLLSDRFSAERPKGSFSTLEIQRTEQGDSAMYLCASSLFGTGDNYGYTFGSGTRLTVV.

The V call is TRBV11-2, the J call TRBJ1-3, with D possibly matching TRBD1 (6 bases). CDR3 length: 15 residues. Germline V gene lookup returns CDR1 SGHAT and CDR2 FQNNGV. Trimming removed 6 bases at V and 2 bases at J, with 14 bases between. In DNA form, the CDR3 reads TGTGCCAGCAGTTCTATTGGGGGCCCTGGAAACACCATATATTTT. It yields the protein CASSSIGGPGNTIYF. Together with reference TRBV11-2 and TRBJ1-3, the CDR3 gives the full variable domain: EAGVAQSPRYKIIEKRQSVAFWCNPISGHATLYWYQQILGQGPKLLIQFQNNGVVDDSQLPKDRFSAERLKGVDSTLKIQPAKLEDSAVYLCASSSIGGPGNTIYFGEGSWLTVV.

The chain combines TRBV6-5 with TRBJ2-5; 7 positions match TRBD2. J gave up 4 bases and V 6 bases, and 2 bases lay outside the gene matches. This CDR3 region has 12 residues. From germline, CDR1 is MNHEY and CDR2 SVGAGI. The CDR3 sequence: CASRRGVETQYF. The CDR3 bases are TGTGCCAGCAGACGGGGGGTAGAGACCCAGTACTTC.

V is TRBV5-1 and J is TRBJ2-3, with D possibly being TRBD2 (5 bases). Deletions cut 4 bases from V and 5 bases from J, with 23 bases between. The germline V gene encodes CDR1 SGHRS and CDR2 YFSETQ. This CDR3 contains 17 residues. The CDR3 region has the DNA TGCGCCAGCAGCCTATTAATACTAGGAATCTCACAAGATACGCAGTATTTT. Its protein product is CASSLLILGISQDTQYF.

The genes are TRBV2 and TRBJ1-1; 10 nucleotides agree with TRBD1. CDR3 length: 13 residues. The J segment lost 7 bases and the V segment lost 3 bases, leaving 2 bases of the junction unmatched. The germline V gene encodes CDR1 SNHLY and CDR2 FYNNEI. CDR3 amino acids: CASSEGTGVEAFF. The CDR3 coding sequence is TGTGCCAGCAGTGAGGGGACAGGGGTTGAAGCTTTCTTT.

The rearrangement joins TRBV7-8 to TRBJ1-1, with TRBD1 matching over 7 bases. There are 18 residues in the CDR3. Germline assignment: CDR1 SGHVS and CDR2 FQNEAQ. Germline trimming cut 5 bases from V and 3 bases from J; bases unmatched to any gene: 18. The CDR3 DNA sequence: TGTGCCAGCAGCCCAGGTAGAAAGGGGGCATTACTAGACACTGAAGCTTTCTTT. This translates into CASSPGRKGALLDTEAFF.

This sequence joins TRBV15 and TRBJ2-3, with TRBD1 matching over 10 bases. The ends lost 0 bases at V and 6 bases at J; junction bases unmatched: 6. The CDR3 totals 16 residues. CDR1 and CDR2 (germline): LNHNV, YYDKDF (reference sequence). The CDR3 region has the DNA TGTGCCACCAGCAGAGATCGAGGACAGGGGGTTGATACGCAGTATTTT. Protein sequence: CATSRDRGQGVDTQYF.

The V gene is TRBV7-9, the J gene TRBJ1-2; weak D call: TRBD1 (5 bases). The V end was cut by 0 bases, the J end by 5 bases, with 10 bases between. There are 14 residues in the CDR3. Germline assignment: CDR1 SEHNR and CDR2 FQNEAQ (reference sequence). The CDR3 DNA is TGTGCCAGCAGCTTAGCGGGGCAGCTTTATGGCTACACCTTC. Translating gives CASSLAGQLYGYTF.

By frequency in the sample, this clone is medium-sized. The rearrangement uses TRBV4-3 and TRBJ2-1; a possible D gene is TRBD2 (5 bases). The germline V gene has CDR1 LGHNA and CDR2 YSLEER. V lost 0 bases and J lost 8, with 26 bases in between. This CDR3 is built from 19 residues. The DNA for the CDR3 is TGCGCCAGCAGCCAAGAGACTATTTATACCGGAGGTCATTTGGATGAGCAGTTCTTC. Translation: CASSQETIYTGGHLDEQFF.

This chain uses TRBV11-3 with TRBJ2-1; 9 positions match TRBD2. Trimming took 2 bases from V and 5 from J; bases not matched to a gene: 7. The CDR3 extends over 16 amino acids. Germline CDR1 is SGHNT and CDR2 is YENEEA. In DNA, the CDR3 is TGTGCCAGCAGCTTACATAGCGGGAGCCCCCACAATGAGCAGTTCTTC. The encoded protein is CASSLHSGSPHNEQFF.

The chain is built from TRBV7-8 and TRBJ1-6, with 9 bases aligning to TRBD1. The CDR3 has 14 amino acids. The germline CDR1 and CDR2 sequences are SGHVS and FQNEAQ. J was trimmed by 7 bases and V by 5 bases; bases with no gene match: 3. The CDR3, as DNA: TGTGCCAGCAGCCGGACAGGGGACAATTCACCCCTCCACTTT. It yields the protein CASSRTGDNSPLHF.

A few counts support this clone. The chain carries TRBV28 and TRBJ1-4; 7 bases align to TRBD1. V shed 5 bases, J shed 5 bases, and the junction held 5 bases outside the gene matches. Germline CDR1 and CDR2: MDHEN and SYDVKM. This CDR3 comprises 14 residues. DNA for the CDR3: TGTGCCAGCAGTGGACAGGCGGGGAATGAAAAACTGTTTTTT. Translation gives CASSGQAGNEKLFF. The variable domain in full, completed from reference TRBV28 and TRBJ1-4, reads DVKVTQSSRYLVKRTGEKVFLECVQDMDHENMFWYRQDPGLGLRLIYFSYDVKMKEKGDIPEGYSVSREKKERFSLILESASTNQTSMYLCASSGQAGNEKLFFGSGTQLSVL.

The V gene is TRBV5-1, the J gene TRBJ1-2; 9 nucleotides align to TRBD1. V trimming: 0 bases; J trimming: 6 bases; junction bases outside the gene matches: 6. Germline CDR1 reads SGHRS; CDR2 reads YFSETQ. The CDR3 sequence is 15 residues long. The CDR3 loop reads CASSLGQGGRDGYTF. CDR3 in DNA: TGCGCCAGCAGCTTGGGACAGGGGGGTCGGGATGGCTACACCTTC. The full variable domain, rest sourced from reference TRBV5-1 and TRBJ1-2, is KAGVTQTPRYLIKTRGQQVTLSCSPISGHRSVSWYQQTPGQGLQFLFEYFSETQRNKGNFPGRFSGRQFSNSRSEMNVSTLELGDSALYLCASSLGQGGRDGYTFGSGTRLTVV.

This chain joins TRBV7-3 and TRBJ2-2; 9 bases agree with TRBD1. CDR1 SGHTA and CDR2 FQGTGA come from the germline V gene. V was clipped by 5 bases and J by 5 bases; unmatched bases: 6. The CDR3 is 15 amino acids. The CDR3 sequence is CASSPGTGFTGELFF. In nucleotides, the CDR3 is TGTGCCAGCAGCCCCGGGACAGGGTTTACCGGGGAGCTGTTTTTT.

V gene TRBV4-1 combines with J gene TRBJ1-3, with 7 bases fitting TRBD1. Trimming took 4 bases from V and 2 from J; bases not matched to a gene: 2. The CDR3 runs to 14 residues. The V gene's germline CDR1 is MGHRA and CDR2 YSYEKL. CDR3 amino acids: CASSPGQAGNTIYF. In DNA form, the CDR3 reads TGCGCCAGCAGCCCTGGACAGGCTGGAAACACCATATATTTT.

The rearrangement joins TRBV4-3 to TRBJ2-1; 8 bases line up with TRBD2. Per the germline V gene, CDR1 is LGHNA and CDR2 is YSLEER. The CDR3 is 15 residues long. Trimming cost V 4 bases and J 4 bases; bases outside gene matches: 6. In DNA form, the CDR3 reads TGCGCCAGCAGCCCAGGACTAGCAGCTTACAATGAGCAGTTCTTC. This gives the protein CASSPGLAAYNEQFF.

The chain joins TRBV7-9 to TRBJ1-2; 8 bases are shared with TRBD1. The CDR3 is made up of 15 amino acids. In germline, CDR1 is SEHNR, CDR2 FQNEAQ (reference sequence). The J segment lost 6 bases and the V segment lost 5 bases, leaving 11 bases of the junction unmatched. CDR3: CASSQTTGGIDGYTF. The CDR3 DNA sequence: TGTGCCAGCAGCCAAACTACAGGGGGAATCGATGGCTACACCTTC. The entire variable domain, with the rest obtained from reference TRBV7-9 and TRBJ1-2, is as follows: DTGVSQNPRHKITKRGQNVTFRCDPISEHNRLYWYRQTLGQGPEFLTYFQNEAQLEKSRLLSDRFSAERPKGSFSTLEIQRTEQGDSAMYLCASSQTTGGIDGYTFGSGTRLTVV.

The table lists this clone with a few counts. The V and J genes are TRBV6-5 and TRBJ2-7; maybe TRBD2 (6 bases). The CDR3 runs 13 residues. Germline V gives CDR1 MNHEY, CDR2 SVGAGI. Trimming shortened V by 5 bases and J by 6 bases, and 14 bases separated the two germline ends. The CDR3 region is CASSTLRGSEQYF. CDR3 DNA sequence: TGTGCCAGCAGTACACTGCGGGGTTCCGAGCAGTACTTC.

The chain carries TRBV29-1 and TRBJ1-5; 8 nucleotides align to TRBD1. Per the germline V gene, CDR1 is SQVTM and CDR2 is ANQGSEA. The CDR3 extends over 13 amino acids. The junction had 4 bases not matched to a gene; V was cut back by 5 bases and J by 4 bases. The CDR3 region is CSVSQGENQPQHF. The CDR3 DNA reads TGCAGCGTTTCACAGGGGGAAAATCAGCCCCAGCATTTT.

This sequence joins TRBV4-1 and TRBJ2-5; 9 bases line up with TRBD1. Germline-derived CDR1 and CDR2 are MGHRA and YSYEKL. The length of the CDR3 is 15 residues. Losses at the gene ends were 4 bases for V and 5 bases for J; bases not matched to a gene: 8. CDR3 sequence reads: CASSLFRDRDETQYF. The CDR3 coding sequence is TGCGCCAGCAGCCTTTTCCGGGACAGGGATGAGACCCAGTACTTC.

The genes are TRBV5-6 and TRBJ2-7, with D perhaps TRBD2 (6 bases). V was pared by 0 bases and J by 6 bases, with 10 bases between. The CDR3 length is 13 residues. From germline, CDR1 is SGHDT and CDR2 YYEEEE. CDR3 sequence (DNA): TGTGCCAGCAGCTTGGCCGCCGGGGGCGAGCAGTACTTC. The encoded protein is CASSLAAGGEQYF. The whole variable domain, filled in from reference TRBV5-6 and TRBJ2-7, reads DAGVTQSPTHLIKTRGQQVTLRCSPKSGHDTVSWYQQALGQGPQFIFQYYEEEERQRGNFPDRFSGHQFPNYSSELNVNALLLGDSALYLCASSLAAGGEQYFGPGTRLTVT.

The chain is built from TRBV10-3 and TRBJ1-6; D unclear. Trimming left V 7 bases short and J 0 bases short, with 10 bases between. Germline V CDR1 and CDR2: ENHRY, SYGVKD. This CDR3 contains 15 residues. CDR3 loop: CAIKRESSYNSPLHF. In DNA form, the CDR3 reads TGTGCCATCAAACGGGAGAGCTCCTATAATTCACCCCTCCACTTT.

The CDR3 loop reads CASSDLQDRQPQHF. CDR3 nucleotide sequence: TGTGCCAGCTCAGATCTACAGGATCGTCAGCCCCAGCATTTT. The chain couples TRBV18 to TRBJ1-5, with D maybe TRBD1 (5 bases). The CDR3 contains 14 residues. Germline V gene data show CDR1 as KGHSH and CDR2 as LQKENI. Trimming shortened V by 5 bases and J by 6 bases, and 14 bases separated the two germline ends.

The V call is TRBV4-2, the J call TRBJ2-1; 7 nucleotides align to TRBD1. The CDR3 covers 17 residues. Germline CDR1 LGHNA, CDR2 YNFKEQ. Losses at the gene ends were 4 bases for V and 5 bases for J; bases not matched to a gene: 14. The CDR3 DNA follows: TGTGCCAGCAGCCCGTCACAGGGGAATGTATTTAACAATGAGCAGTTCTTC. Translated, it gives CASSPSQGNVFNNEQFF.

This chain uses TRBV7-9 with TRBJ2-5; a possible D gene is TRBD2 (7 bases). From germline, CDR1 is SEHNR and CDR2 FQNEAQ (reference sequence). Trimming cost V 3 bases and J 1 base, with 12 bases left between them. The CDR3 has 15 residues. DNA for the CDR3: TGTGCCAGCAGCTTCCTAGGGGGGGTCCAAGAGACCCAGTACTTC. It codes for CASSFLGGVQETQYF.

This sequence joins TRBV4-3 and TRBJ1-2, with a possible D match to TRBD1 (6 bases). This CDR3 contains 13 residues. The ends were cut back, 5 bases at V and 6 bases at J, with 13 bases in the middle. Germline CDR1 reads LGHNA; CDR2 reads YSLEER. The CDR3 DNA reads TGCGCCAGCAGCGCCGGGGGGGGCGATGGCTACACCTTC. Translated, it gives CASSAGGGDGYTF.

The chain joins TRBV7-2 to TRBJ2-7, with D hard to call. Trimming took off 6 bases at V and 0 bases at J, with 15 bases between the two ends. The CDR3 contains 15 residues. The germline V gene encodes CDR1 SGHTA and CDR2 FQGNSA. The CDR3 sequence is CASSSAASASYEQYF. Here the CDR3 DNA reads TGTGCCAGCAGTTCGGCCGCAAGCGCCTCCTACGAGCAGTACTTC.

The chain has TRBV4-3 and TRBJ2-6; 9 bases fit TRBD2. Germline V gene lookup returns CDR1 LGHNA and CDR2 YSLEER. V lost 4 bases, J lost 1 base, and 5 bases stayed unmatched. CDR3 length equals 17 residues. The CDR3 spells CASSPSGGRSGANVLTF. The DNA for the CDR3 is TGCGCCAGCAGCCCCAGCGGGGGGCGGTCTGGGGCCAACGTCCTGACTTTC.

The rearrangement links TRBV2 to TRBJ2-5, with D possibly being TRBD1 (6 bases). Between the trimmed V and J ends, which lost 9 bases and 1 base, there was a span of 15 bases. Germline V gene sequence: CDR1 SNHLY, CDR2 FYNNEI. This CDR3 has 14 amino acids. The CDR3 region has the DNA TGTGCCAGTAAAGGACAGTTTAGCCAAGAGACCCAGTACTTC. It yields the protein CASKGQFSQETQYF.